This TCR beta chain was documented in a study of a mutant IDH1 vaccine in newly diagnosed glioma. Whole-study findings and limits: Apparently, pseudoprogression bore no relation to changes among the top peripheral T cell clonotypes.

Time point in this sample: week 5, during vaccination. Vaccination used 300 ug of mutant IDH1 20-mer peptide per dose, with topical imiquimod. Concerning this clone: Antigen specificity is unknown.

The CDR3 is 15 amino acids. Trimming removed 2 bases from V and 0 bases from J, with 6 bases in between. The V gene's germline CDR1 is SGHRS and CDR2 YFSETQ. The repertoire was sequenced with immunoSEQ multiplex PCR; TCRdb's copy has only in-frame clones and lacks some. The sample carries roughly 42,000 clones, 70% to 90% recorded once. The sequencing here drew on PBMCs, taken from a glioma patient whose treatment included an IDH1 peptide vaccine. The TCR was taken from a man aged 40-49 years with glioma. The chain employs TRBV5-1 and TRBJ2-6; D unresolved. The CDR3 protein is CASSLGSSGANVLTF. The CDR3 DNA is TGCGCCAGCAGCTTAGGTAGCTCTGGGGCCAACGTCCTGACTTTC. The variable domain in full, with the rest retrieved from reference TRBV5-1 and TRBJ2-6, is KAGVTQTPRYLIKTRGQQVTLSCSPISGHRSVSWYQQTPGQGLQFLFEYFSETQRNKGNFPGRFSGRQFSNSRSEMNVSTLELGDSALYLCASSLGSSGANVLTFGAGSRLTVL.